One T cell receptor beta chain is described in this entry. A second PCR of 7 to 11 cycles used a sample-barcoded 5' primer and a J-beta primer mix. TCRdb re-derived calls from the 5' RACE reads in MiXCR, one entry per CDR3 protein. Among 780,000 or so distinct CDR3 sequences listed, around three fifths were seen once. The sample is drawn from a study of blood T cells in healthy people across ages. V lost 2 bases and J lost 8, with 9 bases in between. Germline V lookup: CDR1 MDHEN, CDR2 SYDVKM. The CDR3 loop spans 13 amino acids. Sequencing was done on a sample of blood. This chain links TRBV28 with TRBJ2-2; D ambiguous. The source of this sequence is a man aged 40-49 years in good health. The CDR3 loop reads CASSLLGIGELFF. The CDR3 DNA reads as TGTGCCAGCAGTTTACTTGGGATAGGGGAGCTGTTTTTT.